This paragraph covers one T cell receptor (beta chain) sequence. In this sample, this clone turned up a few times. Its antigen has not been determined. No quality values exist for individual bases; no much larger clone is one base distant. Per the germline V gene, SNHLY is the CDR1 and FYNNEI is the CDR2. From the cysteine through the phenylalanine, the CDR3 covers 15 amino acids. Only the CDR3 DNA stays, 45 bases, in frame from base 1. V is pruned by 5 bases and J by 2 bases, leaving 7 bases of the junction without a gene match. The sample comes from a study of beta chain features in type 1 diabetes listed by TCRdb under 2018. With regard to the full study: No differences in mean age, gender distribution, total cell number or subset yield were found between patients and healthy donors. A total of 107,917,701 sorted cells were examined across all samples, and the number of cells per subset was strongly correlated with RNA yield. In the study, recently diagnosed type 1 diabetes patients and matched healthy donors were compared on the TCRB repertoires of their sorted circulating CD4+ T cell subsets. Regulatory and stem cell-like memory subsets were obtained from only 8 patients and roughly 8 healthy donors, while naive and central memory subsets were obtained from all 30 or so donors. What the study reported, not specific to this receptor: Because cDNA was sequenced instead of genomic DNA, highly expressing activated cells could be over-represented, though the groups showed no difference in activation or CD3 levels. Type 1 diabetes patients showed a moderate but significant shortening of TCRB CDR3 length in all four CD4+ subsets. Naive, central memory and regulatory TCRB repertoires appeared to be more similar among patients than among healthy donors. Only small numbers of individuals were included in the HLA sub-analyses, which left unresolved whether HLA type had any influence on TCRB rearrangement. PCR may preferentially amplify shorter templates, but because patient and control samples were amplified and corrected together, any resulting skew would affect both groups equally. At VDJ recombination sites, type 1 diabetes patients had fewer insertions and more deleted nucleotides, which implies abnormalities in thymic rearrangement.

The entire amount of isolated RNA was reverse transcribed using the High Capacity cDNA Reverse Transcription Kit, so the sequenced TCRB transcripts were expressed ones. Naive, central memory and regulatory T cell samples underwent deep immunoSEQ sequencing, averaging about 3.57 million total reads per sample. After sorted cells were lysed in RLT buffer, RNA was extracted with DNase-treated RNeasy Micro or Mini kits, with the choice depending on cell number. Each cell subset was processed on its own to prevent cross-contamination, while patient and healthy donor samples were processed together. Using the immunoSEQ multiplex PCR, TCRB sequences were amplified from cDNA into 87-bp fragments spanning the CDR3 region. Sequencing of the amplicons was done on the Illumina HiSeq platform. As for the original processing: Synthetic template baselines were used to correct PCR bias computationally, reads within Hamming distance 2 were collapsed, and singletons that could not be merged were discarded. Reads were aligned against IMGT so that V, D and J genes, CDR3 length and insertions or deletions at six rearrangement sites could be assigned. Within each subset, clonotype counts were normalized to the number of sorted cells before true diversity and Gini coefficients were calculated with the tcR R package. The overlap coefficient, calculated on TCRB nucleotide sequences, was used to quantify repertoire sharing. Out-of-frame TCRB sequences from naive cells were analyzed to stand in for the pre-selection repertoire. What TCRdb holds here is the immuneACCESS table cut down to in-frame rearrangements. Part of the clones is not present; checked against another copy, under half of the missing clones reflect an unresolved V gene, and the others are unexplained. For V, J and clone size, that table is used; D and trimming come from the DNA. Across this sample there are more than 250,000 clones, with around 21% seen only once. The ten biggest clones cover around 0.028% of the sample.

From each donor, a single peripheral blood sample of roughly 0.11 L on average was drawn into heparinised tubes. A BD FACSAria II was used to sort naive, central memory, regulatory and stem cell-like memory CD4+ T cells with a panel that included CD45RO, CCR7, CD25, CD127, CD95 and CD27. A purity above 95% was achieved for all sorted populations. PBMCs were isolated right away by Lymphoprep density gradient centrifugation and were stained directly, without culture. So that batch effects would be minimized, each experiment stained and sorted samples in pairs, pairing one healthy donor with one patient.

The sequence was collected from a woman aged 40 to 50 with type 1 diabetes. Material for sequencing was naive CD4+ T cells from blood. Explained via the paper, the cell subset or site label denotes: true naive CD4+ T cells. The sequence links TRBV2 to TRBJ2-5, and 8 junction bases match TRBD2. The CDR3 here reads CASSPGGDTQETQYF. The sequenced DNA is TGTGCCAGCAGTCCGGGGGGGGACACACAAGAGACCCAGTACTTC.